This TCR beta chain stems from a study of T cells in Graves' hyperthyroidism and ophthalmopathy. The CDR3 is 17 residues long. Germline CDR1 and CDR2: SGHDT and YYEEEE. The ends lost 4 bases at V and 5 bases at J; junction bases unmatched: 10. Study-level points and caveats: Blood also carried most thyroid clonotypes expanded above 0.001.

Exclusions: uncontrolled infection, other autoimmune disease, pregnancy, lactation. Amplification of TCR beta CDR3 regions was performed using RNA transcripts as template. A set of HTBI primers served as the primers for a first-round RT-PCR of the TCR CDR3. TCRdb reprocessed the multiplex PCR reads via MiXCR and lists one record per CDR3 protein. The data hold roughly 740,000 distinct CDR3 sequences, with roughly 15% observed a single time. This clonotype was detected a few times. Its antigen is not identified. Material: blood. This chain joins TRBV5-6 and TRBJ1-5; 12 bases map to TRBD1. The source is a young man with Graves' hyperthyroidism. The CDR3 region has the DNA TGTGCCAGCAGCCGCCTGGCCGGGACAGGGGGCGATCAGCCCCAGCATTTT. Residues: CASSRLAGTGGDQPQHF.